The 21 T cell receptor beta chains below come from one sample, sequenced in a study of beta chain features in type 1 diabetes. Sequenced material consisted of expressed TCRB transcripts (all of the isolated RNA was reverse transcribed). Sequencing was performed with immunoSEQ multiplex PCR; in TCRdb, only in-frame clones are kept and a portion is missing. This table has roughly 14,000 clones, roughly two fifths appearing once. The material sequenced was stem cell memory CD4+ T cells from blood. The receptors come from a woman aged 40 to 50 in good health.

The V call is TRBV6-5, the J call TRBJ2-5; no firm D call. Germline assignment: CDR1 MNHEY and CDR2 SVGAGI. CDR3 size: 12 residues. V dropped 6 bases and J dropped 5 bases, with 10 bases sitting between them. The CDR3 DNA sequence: TGTGCCAGCAGAGGAGTCTTGGAGACCCAGTACTTC. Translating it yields CASRGVLETQYF.

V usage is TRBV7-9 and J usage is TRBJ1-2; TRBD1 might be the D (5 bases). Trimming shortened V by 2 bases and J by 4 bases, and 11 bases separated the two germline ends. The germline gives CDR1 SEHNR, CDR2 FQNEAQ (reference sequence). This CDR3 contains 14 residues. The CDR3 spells CASSLQGRIYGYTF. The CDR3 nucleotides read TGTGCCAGCAGCTTACAGGGAAGGATCTATGGCTACACCTTC.

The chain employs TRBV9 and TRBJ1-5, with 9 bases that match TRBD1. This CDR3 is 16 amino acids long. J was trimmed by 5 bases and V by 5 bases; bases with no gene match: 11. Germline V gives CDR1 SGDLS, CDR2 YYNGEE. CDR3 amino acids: CASRYRGLKLDQPQHF. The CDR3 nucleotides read TGTGCCAGCAGGTACAGGGGGCTAAAACTCGATCAGCCCCAGCATTTT.

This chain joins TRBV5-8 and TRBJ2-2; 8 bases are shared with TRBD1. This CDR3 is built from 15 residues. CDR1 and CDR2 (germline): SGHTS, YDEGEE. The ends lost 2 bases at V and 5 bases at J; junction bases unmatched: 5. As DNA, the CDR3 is TGTGCCAGCAGCTTTGAGACAGGGGTGACCGGGGAGCTGTTTTTT. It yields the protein CASSFETGVTGELFF. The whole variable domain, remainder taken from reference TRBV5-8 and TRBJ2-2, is EAGVTQSPTHLIKTRGQQATLRCSPISGHTSVYWYQQALGLGLQFLLWYDEGEERNRGNFPPRFSGRQFPNYSSELNVNALELEDSALYLCASSFETGVTGELFFGEGSRLTVL.

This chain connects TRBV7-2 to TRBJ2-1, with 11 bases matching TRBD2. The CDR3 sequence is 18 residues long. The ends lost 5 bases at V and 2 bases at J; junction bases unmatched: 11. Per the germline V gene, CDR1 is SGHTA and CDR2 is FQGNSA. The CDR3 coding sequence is TGTGCCAGCAGCGAACGGACTAGCGGGCGTTACACCTACAATGAGCAGTTCTTC. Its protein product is CASSERTSGRYTYNEQFF.

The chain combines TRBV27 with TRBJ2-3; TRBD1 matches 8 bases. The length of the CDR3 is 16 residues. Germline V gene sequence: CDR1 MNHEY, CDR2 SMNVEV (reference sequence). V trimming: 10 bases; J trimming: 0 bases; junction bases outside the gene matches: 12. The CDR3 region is CATGQGGRLSTDTQYF. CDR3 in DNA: TGTGCCACAGGACAGGGTGGACGACTGAGCACAGATACGCAGTATTTT.

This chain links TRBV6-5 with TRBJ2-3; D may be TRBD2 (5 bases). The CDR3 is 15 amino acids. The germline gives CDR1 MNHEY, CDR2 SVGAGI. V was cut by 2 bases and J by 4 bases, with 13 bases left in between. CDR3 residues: CASSYRGYRSDTQYF. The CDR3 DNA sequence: TGTGCCAGCAGTTACCGCGGGTATCGATCAGATACGCAGTATTTT.

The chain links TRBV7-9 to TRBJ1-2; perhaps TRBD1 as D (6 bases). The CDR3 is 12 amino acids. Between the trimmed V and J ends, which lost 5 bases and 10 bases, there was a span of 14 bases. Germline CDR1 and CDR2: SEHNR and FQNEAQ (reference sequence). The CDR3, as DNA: TGTGCCAGCAGCGCTAGACAGGATACCTACACCTTC. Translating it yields CASSARQDTYTF. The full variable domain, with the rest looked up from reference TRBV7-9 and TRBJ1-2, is DTGVSQNPRHKITKRGQNVTFRCDPISEHNRLYWYRQTLGQGPEFLTYFQNEAQLEKSRLLSDRFSAERPKGSFSTLEIQRTEQGDSAMYLCASSARQDTYTFGSGTRLTVV.

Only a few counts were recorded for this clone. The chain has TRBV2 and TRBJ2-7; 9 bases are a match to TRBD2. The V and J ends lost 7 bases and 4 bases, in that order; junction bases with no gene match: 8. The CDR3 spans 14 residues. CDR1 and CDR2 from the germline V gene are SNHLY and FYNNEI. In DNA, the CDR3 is TGTGCCAGCACCAGGGGTAGCGGGGGATACGAGCAGTACTTC. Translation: CASTRGSGGYEQYF.

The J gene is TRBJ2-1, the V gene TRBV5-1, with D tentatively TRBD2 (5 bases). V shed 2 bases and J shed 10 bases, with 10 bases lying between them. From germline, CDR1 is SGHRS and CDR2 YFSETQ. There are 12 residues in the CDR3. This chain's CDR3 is CASSFGSGEQFF. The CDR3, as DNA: TGCGCCAGCAGCTTTGGAAGCGGAGAGCAGTTCTTC.

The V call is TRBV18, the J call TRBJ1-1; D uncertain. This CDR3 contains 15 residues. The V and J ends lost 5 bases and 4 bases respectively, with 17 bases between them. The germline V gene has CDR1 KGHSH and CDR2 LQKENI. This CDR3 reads CASSSFRLEGTEAFF. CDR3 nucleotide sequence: TGTGCCAGCTCATCTTTCCGACTTGAGGGCACTGAAGCTTTCTTT.

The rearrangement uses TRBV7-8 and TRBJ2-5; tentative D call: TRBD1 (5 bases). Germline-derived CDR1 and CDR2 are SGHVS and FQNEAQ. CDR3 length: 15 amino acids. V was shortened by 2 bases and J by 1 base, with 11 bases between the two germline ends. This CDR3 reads CASSLRQHIQETQYF. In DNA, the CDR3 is TGTGCCAGCAGCTTACGACAGCACATCCAAGAGACCCAGTACTTC.

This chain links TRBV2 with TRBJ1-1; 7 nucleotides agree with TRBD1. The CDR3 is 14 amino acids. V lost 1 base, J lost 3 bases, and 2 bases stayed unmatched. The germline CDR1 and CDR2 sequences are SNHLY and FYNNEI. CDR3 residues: CASSEVRGYTEAFF. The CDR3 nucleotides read TGTGCCAGCAGTGAAGTCAGGGGGTACACTGAAGCTTTCTTT.

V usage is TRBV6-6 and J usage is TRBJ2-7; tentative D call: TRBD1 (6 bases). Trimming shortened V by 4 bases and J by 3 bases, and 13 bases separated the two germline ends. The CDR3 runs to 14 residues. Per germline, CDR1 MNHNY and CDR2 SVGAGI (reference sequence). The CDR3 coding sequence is TGTGCCAGCAGTTCGGGACACCTAAACTACGAGCAGTACTTC. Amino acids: CASSSGHLNYEQYF.

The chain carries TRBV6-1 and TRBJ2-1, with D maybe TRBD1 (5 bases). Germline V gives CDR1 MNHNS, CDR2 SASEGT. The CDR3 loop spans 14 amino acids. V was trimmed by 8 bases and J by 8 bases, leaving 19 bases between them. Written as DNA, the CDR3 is TGTGCCAGCGTTGTCGGTTGGGGCACGGATGAGCAGTTCTTC. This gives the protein CASVVGWGTDEQFF.

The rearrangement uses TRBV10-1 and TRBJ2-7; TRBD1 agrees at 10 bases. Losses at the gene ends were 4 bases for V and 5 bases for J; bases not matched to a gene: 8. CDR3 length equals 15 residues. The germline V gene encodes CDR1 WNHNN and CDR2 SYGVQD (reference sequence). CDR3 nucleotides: TGCGCCAGCAGTGGGGCGAGACAGGGGGCCCACGAGCAGTACTTC. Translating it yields CASSGARQGAHEQYF.

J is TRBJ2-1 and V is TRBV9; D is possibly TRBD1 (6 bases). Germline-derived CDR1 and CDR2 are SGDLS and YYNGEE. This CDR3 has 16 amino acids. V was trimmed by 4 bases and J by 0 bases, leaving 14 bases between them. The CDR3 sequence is CASSTRGDSSYNEQFF. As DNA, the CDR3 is TGTGCCAGCAGCACCAGGGGCGACTCCTCCTACAATGAGCAGTTCTTC. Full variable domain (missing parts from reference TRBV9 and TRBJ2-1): DSGVTQTPKHLITATGQRVTLRCSPRSGDLSVYWYQQSLDQGLQFLIQYYNGEERAKGNILERFSAQQFPDLHSELNLSSLELGDSALYFCASSTRGDSSYNEQFFGPGTRLTVL.

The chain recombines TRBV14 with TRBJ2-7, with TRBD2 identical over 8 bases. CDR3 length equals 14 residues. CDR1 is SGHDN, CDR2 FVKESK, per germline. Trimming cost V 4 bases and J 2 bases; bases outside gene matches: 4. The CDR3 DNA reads TGTGCCAGCAGCCGGGAACTAGCGGCCTACGAGCAGTACTTC. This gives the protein CASSRELAAYEQYF.

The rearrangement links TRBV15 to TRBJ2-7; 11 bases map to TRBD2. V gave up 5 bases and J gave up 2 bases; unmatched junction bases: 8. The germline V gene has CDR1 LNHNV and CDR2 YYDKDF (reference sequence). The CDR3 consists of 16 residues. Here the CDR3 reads CATSSFPGLAAYEQYF. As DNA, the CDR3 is TGTGCCACCAGCTCTTTCCCGGGACTAGCGGCCTACGAGCAGTACTTC.

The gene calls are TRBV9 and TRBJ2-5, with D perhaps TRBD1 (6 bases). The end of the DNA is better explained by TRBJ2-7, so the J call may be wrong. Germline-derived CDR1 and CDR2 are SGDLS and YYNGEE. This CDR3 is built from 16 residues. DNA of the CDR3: TGTGCCAGCAGCAAGCGTCCAGGGGTGATCTCCTACGAGCAGTACTTC. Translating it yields CASSKRPGVISYEQYF.

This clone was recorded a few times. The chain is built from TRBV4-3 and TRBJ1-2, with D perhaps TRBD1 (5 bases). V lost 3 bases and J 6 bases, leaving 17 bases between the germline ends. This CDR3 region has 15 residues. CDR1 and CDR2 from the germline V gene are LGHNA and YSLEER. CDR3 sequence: CASSHQGQGGDGYTF. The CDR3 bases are TGCGCCAGCAGCCACCAAGGGCAGGGAGGCGATGGCTACACCTTC.